This passage covers 27 T cell receptor beta chains from one sample sequenced in a study of T cells in Graves' hyperthyroidism and ophthalmopathy. The CDR3 regions of TCR beta were amplified from RNA transcripts. The TCR CDR3 first-round RT-PCR relied on the HTBI primer set. TCRdb reprocessed the multiplex PCR reads via MiXCR and lists one record per CDR3 protein. The repertoire holds roughly 840,000 distinct CDR3 sequences, with 38% as singletons. Sequenced input: blood. These receptor sequences come from a young man with Graves' hyperthyroidism.

This clonotype was counted ten times or more. V and J are TRBV15 and TRBJ2-7; D remains unclear. Germline V gene lookup returns CDR1 LNHNV and CDR2 YYDKDF (reference sequence). V was clipped by 0 bases and J by 13 bases, with 16 bases between them. There are 13 residues in the CDR3. The CDR3 region is CATSRDRPQPLYF. The CDR3 DNA sequence: TGTGCCACCAGCAGAGACCGCCCACAGCCCCTTTACTTC. The variable domain in full, with the rest retrieved from reference TRBV15 and TRBJ2-7, is DAMVIQNPRYQVTQFGKPVTLSCSQTLNHNVMYWYQQKSSQAPKLLFHYYDKDFNNEADTPDNFQSRRPNTSFCFLDIRSPGLGDTAMYLCATSRDRPQPLYFGPGTRLTVT.

Remarks on this clonotype: The junction departs from the called germline gene at one end, perhaps through a read error. V and J are TRBV19 and TRBJ2-7; no reliable D call. There are 14 residues in the CDR3. Germline-derived CDR1 and CDR2 are LNHDA and SQIVND (reference sequence). CDR3 sequence (DNA): TGTGCCAGTAGTATCAGTGGCAGACCGTACGAGCAGCACTTC. Amino acids: CASSISGRPYEQHF.

This clonotype was detected only a few times. CDR3 in DNA: TGTGCCAGCAGTGAAGGCAGGGGGGACGAGCAGTACTTC. Translation gives CASSEGRGDEQYF. V gene TRBV2 combines with J gene TRBJ2-7; D possibly corresponds to TRBD1 (7 bases). Per germline, CDR1 SNHLY and CDR2 FYNNEI. V lost 1 base to trimming and J lost 5 bases, with 9 bases between them. The CDR3 covers 13 residues.

The chain recombines TRBV29-1 with TRBJ1-2; D call uncertain. The CDR3 length is 17 residues. The ends were cut back, 4 bases at V and 5 bases at J, with 26 bases in the middle. Germline CDR1 and CDR2: SQVTM and ANQGSEA. The CDR3 here is CSVGGSGRETDLYGYTF. As DNA, the CDR3 is TGCAGCGTTGGCGGCAGCGGGAGGGAAACCGACCTGTATGGCTACACCTTC. Based on the CDR3 plus reference TRBV29-1 and TRBJ1-2, the full variable domain is SAVISQKPSRDICQRGTSLTIQCQVDSQVTMMFWYRQQPGQSLTLIATANQGSEATYESGFVIDKFPISRPNLTFSTLTVSNMSPEDSSIYLCSVGGSGRETDLYGYTFGSGTRLTVV.

A word on this clonotype: Mismatch with germline at one junction end may stem from a read error. The chain is built from TRBV7-7 and TRBJ2-5, with 8 bases that match TRBD1. The germline CDR1 and CDR2 sequences are SSHAT and FNYEAQ (reference sequence). This CDR3 is 16 amino acids long. The CDR3 protein is CASSPTGGRGRETQYF. CDR3 nucleotide sequence: TGTGCTAGCAGCCCTACAGGGGGGCGGGGTCGAGAGACCCAGTACTTC. Together with reference TRBV7-7 and TRBJ2-5, the CDR3 gives the full variable domain: GAGVSQSPRYKVTKRGQDVTLRCDPISSHATLYWYQQALGQGPEFLTYFNYEAQPDKSGLPSDRFSAERPEGSISTLTIQRTEQRDSAMYRCASSPTGGRGRETQYFGPGTRLLVL.

Concerning this clonotype: At one boundary the junction diverges from the germline segment, which might be a read error. The gene calls are TRBV12-3 or TRBV12-4 and TRBJ2-2, with 9 bases matching TRBD2. The CDR3 has 15 residues. CDR3 region: CASSLAGEYTGELFF. The DNA of the CDR3 is TGTGCCAGCAGCTTAGCGGGGGAATACACCGGGGAGCTGTTTTTT.

Many counts were recorded for this clonotype. The chain is built from TRBV9 and TRBJ1-1, with D uncertain. The germline V gene has CDR1 SGDLS and CDR2 YYNGEE. CDR3 size: 8 residues. The V and J ends lost 8 bases and 8 bases respectively, with 4 bases between them. The CDR3 sequence: CARPEAFF. The DNA for the CDR3 is TGTGCCAGACCAGAAGCTTTCTTT.

The genes are TRBV29-1 and TRBJ2-5; 9 bases match TRBD1. Germline assignment: CDR1 SQVTM and CDR2 ANQGSEA. J lost 5 bases, V lost 4 bases, and 11 bases had no gene match. The CDR3 is made up of 15 amino acids. The CDR3 protein is CSVGQGEIRWETQYF. In DNA form, the CDR3 reads TGCAGCGTTGGACAGGGGGAGATTCGGTGGGAGACCCAGTACTTC.

This sequence joins TRBV29-1 and TRBJ1-2; TRBD1 matches 7 bases. CDR1 is SQVTM and CDR2 is ANQGSEA in the germline V gene. The CDR3 totals 15 residues. V lost 8 bases to trimming and J lost 4 bases; unmatched junction nucleotides: 16. CDR3 residues: CSSHLVTGMGYGYTF. Here the CDR3 DNA reads TGCAGCAGCCATCTCGTGACAGGGATGGGCTATGGCTACACCTTC.

The chain combines TRBV7-2 with TRBJ1-1; D perhaps matches TRBD1 (5 bases). Germline V CDR1 and CDR2: SGHTA, FQGNSA. V lost 5 bases and J lost 0, with 16 bases in between. This CDR3 is 16 amino acids long. In DNA form, the CDR3 reads TGTGCCAGCAGCCCAAGTGGGGGGGTCATGAACACTGAAGCTTTCTTT. Translating it yields CASSPSGGVMNTEAFF.

This clonotype occurred a few times. V and J are TRBV5-1 and TRBJ1-1; possible D gene TRBD1, 5 bases. CDR3 size: 15 residues. Germline V gene data show CDR1 as SGHRS and CDR2 as YFSETQ. With 1 base removed from V and 5 bases from J, the gap between germline ends came to 15 bases. CDR3 residues: CASSLSGRVGTEAFF. CDR3 sequence (DNA): TGCGCCAGCAGCTTGTCAGGGCGGGTGGGGACTGAAGCTTTCTTT. The full variable domain, completed using reference TRBV5-1 and TRBJ1-1, is KAGVTQTPRYLIKTRGQQVTLSCSPISGHRSVSWYQQTPGQGLQFLFEYFSETQRNKGNFPGRFSGRQFSNSRSEMNVSTLELGDSALYLCASSLSGRVGTEAFFGQGTRLTVV.

The rearrangement joins TRBV7-8 to TRBJ2-7; D may be TRBD2 (5 bases). The CDR3 length is 14 residues. Germline V gene data show CDR1 as SGHVS and CDR2 as FQNEAQ. With 6 bases removed from V and 6 bases from J, the gap between germline ends came to 18 bases. CDR3 sequence reads: CASSYSSPGSEQYF. In DNA form, the CDR3 reads TGTGCCAGCAGTTACTCGAGCCCGGGAAGCGAGCAGTACTTC.

V usage is TRBV2 and J usage is TRBJ2-7, with 9 bases lining up with TRBD1. Germline values: CDR1 SNHLY, CDR2 FYNNEI. V was pared by 10 bases and J by 6 bases, with 13 bases of the junction left unmatched. This CDR3 contains 14 residues. CDR3 sequence (DNA): TGTGCCACCGCCGGGCGGGACAGGGTCTCCGAGCAGTACTTC. The encoded protein is CATAGRDRVSEQYF.

The chain uses TRBV10-3 and TRBJ1-6; D remains ambiguous. CDR1 and CDR2 (germline): ENHRY, SYGVKD. With 0 bases removed from V and 10 bases from J, the gap between germline ends came to 10 bases. The CDR3 totals 14 residues. CDR3 residues: CAISESAGGSPLHF. CDR3 sequence (DNA): TGTGCCATCAGTGAGTCGGCAGGAGGATCACCCCTCCACTTT.

Details on this clonotype: The CDR3 ends on some other residue instead of the conserved phenylalanine or tryptophan, so this is likely a read error. J is TRBJ1-4 and V is TRBV7-9; tentative D call: TRBD1 (6 bases). Per the germline V gene, CDR1 is SEHNR and CDR2 is FQNEAQ (reference sequence). The CDR3 is 15 amino acids. V was shortened by 4 bases and J by 8 bases, with 17 bases between the two germline ends. CDR3 residues: CASSSLKGVAEKLFL. As DNA, the CDR3 is TGTGCCAGCAGCTCCCTCAAGGGGGTAGCGGAAAAACTGTTTTTG.

The chain combines TRBV29-1 with TRBJ2-7; D ambiguous. The ends were cut back, 5 bases at V and 0 bases at J, with 11 bases in the middle. The germline V gene has CDR1 SQVTM and CDR2 ANQGSEA. The CDR3 consists of 13 residues. In DNA form, the CDR3 reads TGCAGCGTTACCGACCAAATCTCCTACGAGCAGTACTTC. It is translated as CSVTDQISYEQYF.

This clonotype was seen many times. The rearrangement links TRBV4-1 to TRBJ1-2, with D uncertain. The germline V gene encodes CDR1 MGHRA and CDR2 YSYEKL. There are 12 residues in the CDR3. The ends were cut back, 5 bases at V and 4 bases at J, with 8 bases in the middle. The CDR3 DNA follows: TGCGCCAGCAGCGCAACAACCTATGGCTACACCTTC. Translated, it gives CASSATTYGYTF.

This clonotype was counted many times. CDR3 sequence reads: CSARMPRVNTEAFF. The CDR3 nucleotides are TGCAGTGCTAGAATGCCGCGCGTGAACACTGAAGCTTTCTTT. V gene TRBV20-1 combines with J gene TRBJ1-1; no reliable D call. This CDR3 spans 14 amino acids. CDR1 is DFQATT and CDR2 is SNEGSKA in the germline V gene (reference sequence). Trimming stripped 2 bases from V and 0 bases from J, with 10 bases between.

The rearrangement joins TRBV7-2 to TRBJ2-5; TRBD2 matches at 13 bases. The CDR3 covers 16 residues. After removal of 5 bases from V and 5 bases from J, the junction contained 8 bases not matched to a gene. In germline, CDR1 is SGHTA, CDR2 FQGNSA. The CDR3 coding sequence is TGTGCCAGCAGCCCAACTAGCGGGGGGGCTGTGGAGACCCAGTACTTC. It translates to CASSPTSGGAVETQYF.

CDR3 sequence: CATSSEASGGSYEQYF. The CDR3 DNA follows: TGTGCCACCAGCAGTGAAGCTAGCGGGGGGTCCTACGAGCAGTACTTC. This rearrangement joins TRBV15 to TRBJ2-7, with 11 bases lining up with TRBD2. Germline V CDR1 and CDR2: LNHNV, YYDKDF (reference sequence). J gave up 1 base and V 3 bases, and 5 bases lay outside the gene matches. This CDR3 spans 16 amino acids.

Here the CDR3 reads CASSEVLSSGYTF. For the CDR3, the DNA is TGTGCCAGCAGTGAAGTTCTCAGCTCTGGCTACACCTTC. The chain links TRBV25-1 to TRBJ1-2; D not certain. The CDR3 is made up of 13 amino acids. Germline V gene lookup returns CDR1 MGHDK and CDR2 SYGVNS. V was clipped by 2 bases and J by 7 bases, with 11 bases between them.

This clonotype turned up a few times. Relative to the germline gene, one junction end is altered; a read error may explain this. This sequence joins TRBV10-1 and TRBJ2-7, with 7 nucleotides matching TRBD1. Germline assignment: CDR1 WNHNN and CDR2 SYGVQD (reference sequence). CDR3 length: 14 residues. The CDR3 DNA reads as TGTGCCAGCTCACCTGACAGGGTGCGGTACGAGCAGTACTTC. Its protein is CASSPDRVRYEQYF.

J is TRBJ2-6 and V is TRBV19; tentative D call: TRBD2 (6 bases). Germline V lookup: CDR1 LNHDA, CDR2 SQIVND (reference sequence). The V gene lost 8 bases and the J gene lost 0 bases, with 11 bases spanning the gap. This CDR3 contains 15 residues. The chain's CDR3 is CASWEDLSGANVLTF. CDR3 DNA sequence: TGTGCCAGTTGGGAGGACCTCTCTGGGGCCAACGTCCTGACTTTC.

J is TRBJ1-2 and V is TRBV3-1; D remains ambiguous. Germline values: CDR1 LGHDT, CDR2 YNNKEL (reference sequence). V lost 1 base and J 7 bases, leaving 16 bases between the germline ends. CDR3 length: 15 residues. As DNA, the CDR3 is TGTGCCAGCAGCCAAGGACTATCGTCCCCTTTTGGCTACACCTTC. This encodes CASSQGLSSPFGYTF.

This clonotype occurred many times. The chain joins TRBV10-3 to TRBJ1-5, with unresolved D. CDR1 is ENHRY and CDR2 is SYGVKD in the germline V gene. The CDR3 runs 14 residues. The ends were cut back, 0 bases at V and 6 bases at J, with 9 bases in the middle. DNA of the CDR3: TGTGCCATCAGTGAGTCGAAAAGTATTCAGCCCCAGCATTTT. It translates to CAISESKSIQPQHF.

The chain links TRBV4-3 to TRBJ1-5; the D is unclear. The CDR3 contains 13 residues. CDR1 LGHNA and CDR2 YSLEER come from the germline V gene. V lost 0 bases and J lost 6, with 6 bases in between. The CDR3 reads CASSQDMFQPQHF. In DNA form, the CDR3 reads TGCGCCAGCAGCCAAGATATGTTTCAGCCCCAGCATTTT.

In this sample, this clonotype turned up a few times. CDR3 amino acids: CASSYPGFSGNTIYF. For the CDR3, the DNA is TGTGCCAGCAGTTATCCCGGGTTCTCTGGAAACACCATATATTTT. V gene TRBV7-9 combines with J gene TRBJ1-3; D remains unclear. The length of the CDR3 is 15 residues. V lost 6 bases, J lost 0 bases, and 12 bases lay in between. CDR1 and CDR2 (germline): SEHNR, FQNEAQ (reference sequence).